This T cell receptor (beta chain) was recovered during a study of CD8+ T cells in alopecia areata. Study at large: Among treated patients, severity was scored by affected scalp area percentage.

Study findings and constraints: Among the 100 top clones, expanded CD8+ clones, like scalp clonality, were significantly decreased by tofacitinib. Scalp and blood retained many expanded lesional clones during tofacitinib.

Treatment denoted: oral pan-JAK inhibitor, 5-10 mg twice daily. This clone was observed a few times. The antigen is not known. After removal of 3 bases from V and 1 base from J, the junction contained 4 bases not matched to a gene. Looked up from germline, CDR1 is SQVTM and CDR2 is ANQGSEA. The CDR3 spans 14 residues. RNA was extracted and reverse transcribed into cDNA as the sequencing template. Measured with immunoSEQ multiplex PCR; TCRdb has only the in-frame clones, and not every one. This table has about 300,000 clones, 58% appearing once. The TCR originated in a human donor with alopecia areata. The material was CD4+ T cells sorted from blood, obtained at week 24, from a patient treated with tofacitinib. The chain combines TRBV29-1 with TRBJ1-1; 8 bases are a match to TRBD1. CDR3 region: CSVDVTGANTEAFF. The CDR3, as DNA: TGCAGCGTTGACGTGACAGGGGCGAACACTGAAGCTTTCTTT. Based on the CDR3 plus reference TRBV29-1 and TRBJ1-1, the full variable domain is SAVISQKPSRDICQRGTSLTIQCQVDSQVTMMFWYRQQPGQSLTLIATANQGSEATYESGFVIDKFPISRPNLTFSTLTVSNMSPEDSSIYLCSVDVTGANTEAFFGQGTRLTVV.